The T cell receptor (beta chain) under discussion was sequenced for a study of cytomegalovirus exposure and HLA in healthy donors. General study findings and limits: With DRB1 most and HLA-C fewest, TCR association rates differed between HLA loci in a later analysis.

This clone was seen a single time. The antigen is not known. This CDR3 has 15 residues. Germline CDR1 reads SNHLY; CDR2 reads FYNNEI. The V segment lost 6 bases and the J segment 8 bases; nucleotides outside the gene matches: 11. Researchers ran the PCR with 60 Vbeta and 13 Jbeta primers. Measured with immunoSEQ multiplex PCR; TCRdb has only the in-frame clones, and not every one. Of fewer than 100,000 clones listed, 70% to 80% were seen once; the top ten hold around 3.6%. The sample was PBMCs. This clonotype originated in a man aged 35-49 years in good health and CMV-seronegative. The chain uses TRBV2 and TRBJ1-4; 8 bases line up with TRBD1. Written as DNA, the CDR3 is TGTGCCAGCAGGGAAAACAGGGGGAGTAGGGAAAAACTGTTTTTT. It yields the protein CASRENRGSREKLFF.